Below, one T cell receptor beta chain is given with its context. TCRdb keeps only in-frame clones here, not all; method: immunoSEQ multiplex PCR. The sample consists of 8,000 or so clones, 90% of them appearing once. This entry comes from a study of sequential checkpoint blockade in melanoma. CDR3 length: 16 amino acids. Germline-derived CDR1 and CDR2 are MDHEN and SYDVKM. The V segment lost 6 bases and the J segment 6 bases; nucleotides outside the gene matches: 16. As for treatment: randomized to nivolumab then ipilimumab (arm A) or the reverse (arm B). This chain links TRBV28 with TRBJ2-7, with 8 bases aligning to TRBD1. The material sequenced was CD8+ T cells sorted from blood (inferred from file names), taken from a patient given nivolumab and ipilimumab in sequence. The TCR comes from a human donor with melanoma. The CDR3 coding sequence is TGTGCCAGCAGCCCCAGTCCCGGGACAGGTATAGGCGAGCAGTACTTC. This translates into CASSPSPGTGIGEQYF.